These 20 T cell receptor beta chains originate from one sample sequenced in a study of OX40 agonist ivuxolimab in advanced cancers. Repertoires were generated with immunoSEQ multiplex PCR, while TCRdb's copy carries only in-frame clones and drops some. The sample consists of about 74,000 clones, around 84% of them appearing once. This specimen was CD4+ or CD8+ T cells sorted from blood, taken in a trial of the OX40 agonist ivuxolimab. The receptors originated from an adult with an advanced solid tumor such as melanoma, head and neck, liver or kidney cancer.

This clone has only a few counts. J is TRBJ1-4 and V is TRBV25-1; D remains ambiguous. This CDR3 spans 15 amino acids. CDR1 is MGHDK and CDR2 is SYGVNS in the germline V gene. The ends were cut back, 4 bases at V and 5 bases at J, with 14 bases in the middle. In DNA form, the CDR3 reads TGTGCCAGCAGTGCACGACTAGCTTCAAATGAAAAACTGTTTTTT. Translation: CASSARLASNEKLFF. Drawing the rest from reference TRBV25-1 and TRBJ1-4, the complete variable domain is EADIYQTPRYLVIGTGKKITLECSQTMGHDKMYWYQQDPGMELHLIHYSYGVNSTEKGDLSSESTVSRIRTEHFPLTLESARPSHTSQYLCASSARLASNEKLFFGSGTQLSVL.

In this sample, this clone turned up a few times. The chain uses TRBV6-5 and TRBJ2-7; D unresolved. Germline CDR1 is MNHEY and CDR2 is SVGAGI. This CDR3 spans 13 amino acids. V was clipped by 7 bases and J by 0 bases, with 10 bases between them. Here the CDR3 DNA reads TGTGCCAGCACTCCCCCAAACTCCTACGAGCAGTACTTC. This codes for CASTPPNSYEQYF.

The V call is TRBV29-1, the J call TRBJ1-3; D not resolved. Trimming cost V 1 base and J 4 bases, with 11 bases left between them. This CDR3 has 14 amino acids. Germline V gene data show CDR1 as SQVTM and CDR2 as ANQGSEA. CDR3 bases: TGCAGCGTTGAAGGAGGCAGGAAGGGAAACACCATATATTTT. It translates to CSVEGGRKGNTIYF.

The genes are TRBV5-1 and TRBJ1-2; D remains unclear. The CDR3 consists of 15 residues. The V gene's germline CDR1 is SGHRS and CDR2 YFSETQ. V dropped 0 bases and J dropped 3 bases, with 12 bases sitting between them. In DNA form, the CDR3 reads TGCGCCAGCAGCTTGGGGGGAGCCCCCGACTATGGCTACACCTTC. Residues: CASSLGGAPDYGYTF.

This chain uses TRBV19 with TRBJ2-5; D might be TRBD2 (6 bases). Germline V gene sequence: CDR1 LNHDA, CDR2 SQIVND (reference sequence). Trimming shortened V by 2 bases and J by 5 bases, and 12 bases separated the two germline ends. CDR3 size: 14 residues. CDR3 in amino acids: CASSISGEVETQYF. The CDR3 DNA is TGTGCCAGTAGTATATCGGGGGAGGTCGAGACCCAGTACTTC.

The V gene is TRBV28, the J gene TRBJ2-1, with no clear D. The CDR3 is made up of 13 amino acids. Trimming took 8 bases from V and 4 from J, leaving 12 bases between them. In germline, CDR1 is MDHEN, CDR2 SYDVKM. This CDR3 is CASLGYNYNEQFF. As DNA, the CDR3 is TGTGCCAGCCTGGGCTATAATTACAATGAGCAGTTCTTC.

In its sample, this clone was seen once. J is TRBJ1-2 and V is TRBV28; 8 bases are a match to TRBD1. The germline V gene encodes CDR1 MDHEN and CDR2 SYDVKM. With V trimmed by 5 bases and J by 4 bases, 3 bases remained unmatched. This CDR3 is 13 amino acids long. The CDR3 reads CASSPTGGYGYTF. DNA for the CDR3: TGTGCCAGCAGTCCCACAGGGGGCTATGGCTACACCTTC.

The chain couples TRBV4-3 to TRBJ2-2; tentative D call: TRBD1 (5 bases). The CDR3 has 14 residues. Germline CDR1 LGHNA, CDR2 YSLEER. Trimming removed 4 bases from V and 8 bases from J, with 14 bases in between. CDR3 sequence (DNA): TGCGCCAGCAGCCGCGACAGCCAACTGGGGGAGCTGTTTTTT. It encodes CASSRDSQLGELFF.

Here the CDR3 reads CASSSSSASYEQYF. The CDR3 coding sequence is TGTGCCAGCAGCTCGTCTAGCGCATCCTACGAGCAGTACTTC. The chain employs TRBV7-2 and TRBJ2-7, with D possibly matching TRBD2 (6 bases). V shed 4 bases and J shed 1 base, with 11 bases lying between them. CDR1 and CDR2 from the germline V gene are SGHTA and FQGNSA. The CDR3 has 14 amino acids.

The J gene is TRBJ1-2, the V gene TRBV5-4; D remains unclear. CDR3 length equals 12 residues. CDR1 SGHNT and CDR2 YYREEE come from the germline V gene (reference sequence). V was clipped by 4 bases and J by 8 bases, with 12 bases between them. The CDR3 is CASSPSMRGYTF. The CDR3 DNA reads TGTGCCAGCAGCCCCTCGATGAGAGGCTACACCTTC.

In its sample, this clone was seen once. CDR3 coding DNA: TGCGCCAGCAGTGGGACTAGCGGGAGTGCCTACAATGAGCAGTTCTTC. Translation gives CASSGTSGSAYNEQFF. The J gene is TRBJ2-1, the V gene TRBV10-1; 13 bases are a match to TRBD2. The CDR3 totals 16 residues. V lost 4 bases to trimming and J lost 2 bases; unmatched junction nucleotides: 2. CDR1 is WNHNN, CDR2 SYGVQD, per germline (reference sequence).

The chain carries TRBV18 and TRBJ2-4; TRBD1 agrees at 7 bases. J gave up 0 bases and V 4 bases, and 3 bases lay outside the gene matches. Germline V gives CDR1 KGHSH, CDR2 LQKENI. The CDR3 has 15 amino acids. The CDR3 nucleotides are TGTGCCAGCTCACAGGGGGCTGTAGCCAAAAACATTCAGTACTTC. Translated: CASSQGAVAKNIQYF.

The chain links TRBV5-6 to TRBJ2-4; TRBD1 matches 7 bases. CDR3 length: 15 amino acids. CDR1 and CDR2 (germline): SGHDT, YYEEEE. V shed 2 bases and J 2 bases; nucleotides not matched to a gene: 4. CDR3 sequence reads: CASSFRQGSKNIQYF. The CDR3 bases are TGTGCCAGCAGCTTTCGACAGGGCTCCAAAAACATTCAGTACTTC. The whole variable domain, remainder taken from reference TRBV5-6 and TRBJ2-4, is DAGVTQSPTHLIKTRGQQVTLRCSPKSGHDTVSWYQQALGQGPQFIFQYYEEEERQRGNFPDRFSGHQFPNYSSELNVNALLLGDSALYLCASSFRQGSKNIQYFGAGTRLSVL.

The chain recombines TRBV28 with TRBJ1-5; D ambiguous. V was trimmed by 7 bases and J by 2 bases, leaving 15 bases between them. Germline values: CDR1 MDHEN, CDR2 SYDVKM. CDR3 length: 15 amino acids. The CDR3 bases are TGTGCCAGCATCAAGGACCTAGTCGGCAATCAGCCCCAGCATTTT. Translation: CASIKDLVGNQPQHF.

This clone was detected only a few times. The chain combines TRBV19 with TRBJ1-5; the D gene is possibly TRBD1 (6 bases). V was cut by 2 bases and J by 2 bases, with 13 bases left in between. This CDR3 has 16 residues. Germline assignment: CDR1 LNHDA and CDR2 SQIVND (reference sequence). The CDR3 bases are TGTGCCAGTAGTATAACGGGGGGCGATGGCAATCAGCCCCAGCATTTT. It specifies CASSITGGDGNQPQHF.

The J gene is TRBJ2-2, the V gene TRBV4-2, with TRBD1 as a possible D gene (5 bases). Looked up from germline, CDR1 is LGHNA and CDR2 is YNFKEQ. The V end was cut by 0 bases, the J end by 11 bases, with 16 bases between. This CDR3 is built from 15 residues. In nucleotides, the CDR3 is TGTGCCAGCAGCCAAGATTTGATAGGGGCCGACGAGCTGTTTTTT. This gives the protein CASSQDLIGADELFF.

By sample fraction, this clone is medium-sized. An end of the junction differs from the germline gene, which may be a read error. The chain couples TRBV7-9 to TRBJ1-2, with 8 bases that match TRBD1. The CDR3 is 14 residues long. CDR1 is SEHNR, CDR2 FQNEAQ, per germline (reference sequence). The DNA for the CDR3 is TGTGCCAGCAGCTTAGACAGGGGGAACTCTGGCTACACCTTC. Its translation is CASSLDRGNSGYTF.

The chain joins TRBV5-4 to TRBJ1-2; 8 bases are a match to TRBD1. This CDR3 has 15 amino acids. The V gene end was trimmed by 5 bases and the J gene end by 1 base; junction bases not matched to a gene: 7. Looked up from germline, CDR1 is SGHNT and CDR2 is YYREEE (reference sequence). The CDR3 here is CASSLDRANNYGYTF. CDR3 nucleotides: TGTGCCAGCAGTCTGGACAGGGCCAATAACTATGGCTACACCTTC.

The chain employs TRBV18 and TRBJ2-2, with 7 bases lining up with TRBD2. The junction had 9 bases not matched to a gene; V was cut back by 3 bases and J by 5 bases. Germline-derived CDR1 and CDR2 are KGHSH and LQKENI. This CDR3 is built from 16 residues. The CDR3 DNA sequence: TGTGCCAGCTCACCTCTGCTCGGGAGGCATACCGGGGAGCTGTTTTTT. Amino acids: CASSPLLGRHTGELFF.

This rearrangement joins TRBV28 to TRBJ1-3, with 7 positions matching TRBD1. Germline loops: CDR1 MDHEN, CDR2 SYDVKM. This CDR3 is 14 amino acids long. Trimming took 5 bases from V and 4 from J; bases not matched to a gene: 5. As DNA, the CDR3 is TGTGCCAGCAGTGTTACAGGGGCGGGAAACACCATATATTTT. Protein product: CASSVTGAGNTIYF.